This T cell receptor beta chain was documented in a study of synovial regulatory T cells in juvenile arthritis (dated by TCRdb to the mid-2010s). As for the study more broadly: Of the sequenced patients, about six received methotrexate, one received methotrexate plus infliximab, a few were therapy-naive, and one had no treatment information. TCR repertoire comparisons included Treg and Teff subsets from ten to eleven JIA patients with active disease. Although effector T cell subsets in the cohort were also sequenced for comparisons, the Treg dataset on its own covers only blood and synovial fluid Treg cells. The study compared the TCRbeta CDR3 repertoires of blood iaTreg cells, other blood Treg cells and synovial fluid Treg cells taken from matched patient samples.

Library generation was performed with the immunoSEQ multiplex PCR assay. TCRbeta CDR3 sequencing was carried out by Adaptive Biotechnologies. Under the source paper's analysis protocol: Repertoire similarity was assessed with the Chao-modified Jaccard index and with the median clonotype overlap from 200 random subsamples of equal sample size. The similarity analyses were run on either productive nucleotide sequences or amino acid sequences translated in silico. Hierarchical clustering with single linkage and t-SNE based on Chao-modified Jaccard distances were used to compare repertoires. Repertoire diversity was assessed with the Renyi index over a range of alpha values after the sample sizes were normalised. TCRdb provides this immuneACCESS table in a form limited to in-frame rearrangements. Some clones are lacking; in checked studies, under half of them reflect an unresolved V gene, and why the rest are absent is not known. The V and J calls and the clone size are those of that table, but D and trimming were determined from the DNA. The record for this sample contains about 9,500 clones. The ten largest account for about 1.9% of the sample.

In the case of this clone: Its specific antigen is unknown.

From the germline V gene, CDR1 is SGHVS and CDR2 is FNYEAQ. The CDR3 measures 15 amino acids from cysteine to phenylalanine. There is no recorded DNA. TCR repertoires were obtained from around 11 juvenile idiopathic arthritis patients with active disease who had not reached inactive disease, of whom 3 were polyarticular and 8 were oligoarticular. The TCR-sequenced patients had a median age of approximately 11 years (range 2.4-22.9) and median disease duration of around 7 years (range 0.2-19.1). The samples used for TCR repertoire analysis were collected at two centres in Italy. Peripheral blood mononuclear cells were isolated by Histopaque-1077 density gradient and cryopreserved in around 90% FCS with around 10% DMSO. The paper as a whole reports these results and caveats: Synovial Treg cells shared more CDR3 sequences with iaTreg cells than with other blood Treg cells, and Chao-Jaccard similarity confirmed that synovial Treg cells were more closely related to iaTreg cells. iaTreg TCR repertoires were largely private across patients and partially overlapped with synovial Teff and blood CPL repertoires. Lower TCR diversity was observed in blood iaTreg cells than in other blood Treg cells, consistent with antigen-driven expansion.

This sequence was found in a donor between 2 and 29 years old with juvenile idiopathic arthritis. Sequenced: Treg cells from blood. The label giving this sample's cell subset or site can be read as: remaining (HLA-DR-negative) circulating blood Treg cells. The sequence joins TRBV7-6 to TRBJ1-1. The CDR3 sequence is CASSSLGGRNTEAFF.